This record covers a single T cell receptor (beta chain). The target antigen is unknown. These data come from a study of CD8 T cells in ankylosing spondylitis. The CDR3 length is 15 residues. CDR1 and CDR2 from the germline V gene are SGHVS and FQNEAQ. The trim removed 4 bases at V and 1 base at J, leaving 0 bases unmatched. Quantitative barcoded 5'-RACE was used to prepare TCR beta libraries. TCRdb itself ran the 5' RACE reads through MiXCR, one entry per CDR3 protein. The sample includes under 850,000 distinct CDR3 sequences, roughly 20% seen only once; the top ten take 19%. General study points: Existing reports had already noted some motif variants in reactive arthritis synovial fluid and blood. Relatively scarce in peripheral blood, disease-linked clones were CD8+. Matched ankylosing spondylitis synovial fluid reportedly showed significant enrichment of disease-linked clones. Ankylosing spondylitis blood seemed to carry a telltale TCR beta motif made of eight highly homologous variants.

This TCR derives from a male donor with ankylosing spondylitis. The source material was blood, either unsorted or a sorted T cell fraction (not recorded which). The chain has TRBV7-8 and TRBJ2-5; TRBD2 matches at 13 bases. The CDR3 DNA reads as TGTGCCAGCAGCTGGACTAGCGGGAGCCAAGAGACCCAGTACTTC. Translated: CASSWTSGSQETQYF.